The clone carrying this T cell receptor beta chain was observed a few times. Its matching antigen is unknown. The CDR3 loop spans 19 amino acids. Between the trimmed V and J ends, which lost 5 bases and 3 bases, there was a span of 27 bases. Per the germline V gene, CDR1 is SGHDN and CDR2 is FVKESK. These data are taken from a study of T cell repertoires in cytomegalovirus infection. Study conclusions and caveats: HLA-C-restricted CMV-specific TCR beta clonotypes prevailed in the ex vivo response.

TCRdb re-analysed the reads in MiXCR, keeping a single row per CDR3 protein. The sample has fewer than 850,000 distinct CDR3 sequences, under 35% seen once. The sequence was obtained from a human donor in good health (CMV status not recorded). Some clones in this sample may be carry-over from other donors' samples. The chain couples TRBV14 to TRBJ2-3; a possible D gene is TRBD2 (6 bases). The sequencing here drew on cultured CD8+ T cells from PBMCs, taken from culture after CMV antigen stimulation. CDR3 in amino acids: CASSTKIRSGRGRTDTQYF. The CDR3 DNA reads TGTGCCAGCAGCACCAAGATCCGCAGTGGGCGGGGACGTACAGATACGCAGTATTTT.